This T cell receptor beta chain was obtained from a study of regulatory T cells in long-lasting Graves disease. V was clipped by 8 bases and J by 8 bases, with 10 bases between them. Per germline, CDR1 SNHLY and CDR2 FYNNEI. The CDR3 extends over 12 amino acids. The sample's time point: persistent/refractory GD, antithyroid drugs over 5 years with positive TRAb. From PBMCs, RNA was extracted and then used to make the TCR library. HTBI primers from iRepertoire and Arm-PCR of CDR3 regions yielded the TCR beta libraries. TCRdb used MiXCR to reprocess the multiplex PCR reads, holding one entry per CDR3 protein. The repertoire consists of a few hundred thousand distinct CDR3 sequences, with roughly a quarter occurring once and the leading ten covering about a quarter. This clonotype was seen many times.

The chain has TRBV2 and TRBJ1-6; D remains ambiguous. The TCR comes from a female donor with Graves disease. This material consisted of peripheral blood mononuclear cells (PBMCs), taken when the disease was refractory, from a patient treated with antithyroid drugs. The CDR3, as DNA: TGTGCCAGCCGGGCAGTTGATTCACCCCTCCACTTT. It codes for CASRAVDSPLHF.